This TCR beta chain was observed in a study of Graves' ophthalmopathy and Graves' hyperthyroidism. Amplifying from RNA transcripts, the study obtained TCR beta CDR3 regions. HTBI-primed RT-PCR formed the first round, and a multiplex PCR formed the second. One entry per CDR3 protein, called by TCRdb with MiXCR from the multiplex PCR reads. The table has about 660,000 distinct CDR3 sequences, roughly 39% seen once; the top ten hold over 2.5%. Excluded: other autoimmune disease, uncontrolled infection, pregnancy or lactation. Germline V lookup: CDR1 MGHRA, CDR2 YSYEKL. V lost 4 bases and J 1 base, leaving 20 bases between the germline ends. The CDR3 extends over 17 amino acids.

This rearrangement joins TRBV4-1 to TRBJ2-7; a possible D gene is TRBD2 (6 bases). The sequence derives from an adult man with Graves' ophthalmopathy. The specimen sequenced was peripheral blood. This CDR3 is CASSRYLRGTPSYEQYF. The CDR3, as DNA: TGCGCCAGCAGCCGATACCTTCGAGGGACTCCTTCCTACGAGCAGTACTTC.